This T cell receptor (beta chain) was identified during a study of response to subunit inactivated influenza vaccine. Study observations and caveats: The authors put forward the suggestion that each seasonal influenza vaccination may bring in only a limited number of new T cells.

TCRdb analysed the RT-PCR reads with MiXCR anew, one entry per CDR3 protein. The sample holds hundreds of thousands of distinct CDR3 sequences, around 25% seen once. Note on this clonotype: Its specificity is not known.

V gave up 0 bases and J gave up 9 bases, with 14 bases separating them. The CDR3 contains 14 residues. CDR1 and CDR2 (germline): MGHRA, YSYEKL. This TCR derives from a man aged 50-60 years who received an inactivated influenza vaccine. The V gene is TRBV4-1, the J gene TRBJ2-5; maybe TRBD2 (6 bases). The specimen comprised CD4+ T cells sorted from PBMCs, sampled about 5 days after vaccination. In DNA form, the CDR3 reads TGCGCCAGCAGCCAAGATTCTTCAAGCGGGCCCCAGTACTTC. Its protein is CASSQDSSSGPQYF.